This TCR beta chain was documented in a study of blood T cell repertoires in COVID-19. On the study more broadly: PBMCs, B-cell-depleted T cells, or T cells provided the cDNA or gDNA that made up the material.

Methods used by the authors: The assay estimated nucleated cells by amplifying reference gene primers. The method was immunoSEQ multiplex PCR; TCRdb's version includes in-frame clones alone and lacks a portion of them. V, J and clone size reflect that table, while D and trimming were determined from the DNA. The sample has some 300,000 clones, 90% seen once. Grouping used clinical history reported by participants in a survey and questionnaire. Trimming took 7 bases from V and 13 from J, leaving 20 bases between them. Germline values: CDR1 MNHNY, CDR2 SVGAGI (reference sequence). This CDR3 is built from 14 residues.

This sequence was found in a woman aged 18-30 years with acute COVID-19. The sequencing input was PBMCs or T cells enriched from blood (not recorded which). The chain employs TRBV6-6 and TRBJ1-6; D not certain. CDR3 sequence (DNA): TGTGCCAGCAACACGGAGGGCAGGCAGCGGCCCCTCCACTTT. This translates into CASNTEGRQRPLHF.